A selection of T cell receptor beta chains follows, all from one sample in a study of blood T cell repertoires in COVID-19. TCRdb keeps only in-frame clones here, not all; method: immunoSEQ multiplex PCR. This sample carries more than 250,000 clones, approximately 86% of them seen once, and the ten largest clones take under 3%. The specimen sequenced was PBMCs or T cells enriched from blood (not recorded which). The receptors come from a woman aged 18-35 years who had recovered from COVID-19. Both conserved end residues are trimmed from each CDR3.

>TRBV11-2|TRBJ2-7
ASSLAGRRDEQY
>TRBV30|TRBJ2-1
AWSVLGAGEQF
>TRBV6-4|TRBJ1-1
ASRPTGSNTEAF
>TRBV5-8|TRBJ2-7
ASSLFGEQY
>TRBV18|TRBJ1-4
ASSRDSDEKLF
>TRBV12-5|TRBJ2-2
ASGPDRSANTGELF
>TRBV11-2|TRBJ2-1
ASSIRLAGVYNEQF
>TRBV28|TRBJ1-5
ASSSGRTGNNQPQH
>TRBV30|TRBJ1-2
AWSEYPTYGSNYGYT
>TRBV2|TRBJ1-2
ASRGGQDYGYT
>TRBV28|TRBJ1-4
ASRDGQGETNEKLF
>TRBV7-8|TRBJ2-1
ASSLVTSGGAVALNEQF
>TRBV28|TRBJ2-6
ASFAGGSGANVLT
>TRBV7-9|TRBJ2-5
ASSNRLAEIQETQY
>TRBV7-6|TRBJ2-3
ASSPWTSTSTDTQY
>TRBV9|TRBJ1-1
ASSPLQANRVNTEAF